What follows are 4 T cell receptor beta chains derived from one specimen sequenced in a study of cytomegalovirus exposure and HLA in healthy donors. This PCR relied on a set of 60 Vbeta primers and 13 Jbeta primers. Produced via immunoSEQ multiplex PCR; TCRdb's table is partial and in-frame only. The sample lists approximately 140,000 clones; 80% were seen once. Material for sequencing was PBMCs. The receptors come from a woman aged 40 to 50 in good health and CMV-seronegative.

The chain couples TRBV2 to TRBJ2-7, with 7 bases aligning to TRBD2. CDR1 and CDR2 from the germline V gene are SNHLY and FYNNEI. J gave up 6 bases and V 4 bases, and 6 bases lay outside the gene matches. CDR3 size: 13 residues. This CDR3 is CASSALASREQYF. The CDR3, as DNA: TGTGCCAGCAGTGCACTAGCGAGTCGCGAGCAGTACTTC.

The V and J genes are TRBV6-5 and TRBJ2-7, with D uncertain. This CDR3 comprises 12 residues. Germline V lookup: CDR1 MNHEY, CDR2 SVGAGI. V was clipped by 5 bases and J by 3 bases, with 8 bases between them. The DNA for the CDR3 is TGTGCCAGCAGTGGCCGATACTACGAGCAGTACTTC. The encoded protein is CASSGRYYEQYF.

This chain uses TRBV7-3 with TRBJ2-2, with D perhaps matching TRBD1 (5 bases). Trimming took off 1 base at V and 6 bases at J, with 18 bases between the two ends. Per germline, CDR1 SGHTA and CDR2 FQGTGA. The CDR3 extends over 17 amino acids. In nucleotides, the CDR3 is TGTGCCAGCAGCTTAAGGGCGGCAGGACAAAGATCCGGGGAGCTGTTTTTT. It yields the protein CASSLRAAGQRSGELFF. The full variable domain, in which reference TRBV7-3 and TRBJ2-2 provide the parts outside the CDR3, is GAGVSQTPSNKVTEKGKYVELRCDPISGHTALYWYRQSLGQGPEFLIYFQGTGAADDSGLPNDRFFAVRPEGSVSTLKIQRTERGDSAVYLCASSLRAAGQRSGELFFGEGSRLTVL.

V and J are TRBV10-3 and TRBJ1-4, with 10 nucleotides matching TRBD1. The CDR3 runs to 17 residues. The V segment lost 2 bases and the J segment 5 bases; nucleotides outside the gene matches: 8. Germline V gene data show CDR1 as ENHRY and CDR2 as SYGVKD. The CDR3 spells CAISETPTGGINEKLFF. The CDR3 DNA sequence: TGTGCCATCAGTGAGACCCCGACAGGGGGCATCAATGAAAAACTGTTTTTT.